A selection of T cell receptor beta chains follows, all from one sample in a study of T cell responses to AZD1222 COVID-19 vaccine. This table comes from immunoSEQ multiplex PCR, and its TCRdb copy is limited to in-frame clones, with some not included. The sample lists 95,000 to 150,000 clones, around 92% occurring once. The sample here was peripheral blood, taken on day 0 of AZD1222 vaccination. These receptors were obtained from an adult in good health. CDR3s include the opening cysteine and the closing phenylalanine or tryptophan. The order of the fields is J gene, D gene, V gene, CDR3 protein, CDR3 DNA. The D gene is left open where the match is weak.

j_gene: TRBJ1-2
d_gene: .
v_gene: TRBV6-4
CDR3aa: CASSDLFRTDFYGYTF
CDR3nt: TGTGCCAGCAGTGATCTTTTTCGGACGGATTTCTATGGCTACACCTTC

j_gene: TRBJ2-1
d_gene: .
v_gene: TRBV10-1
CDR3aa: CASSLAPSSYNEQFF
CDR3nt: TGCGCCAGCAGCCTAGCGCCGAGCTCCTACAATGAGCAGTTCTTC

j_gene: TRBJ2-3
d_gene: TRBD2
v_gene: TRBV6-4
CDR3aa: CASSPRRSGSGTDTQYF
CDR3nt: TGTGCCAGCAGCCCACGACGTAGCGGGAGTGGGACAGATACGCAGTATTTT

j_gene: TRBJ2-7
d_gene: .
v_gene: TRBV28
CDR3aa: CASEGSYEQYF
CDR3nt: TGTGCCAGCGAAGGCTCCTACGAGCAGTACTTC

j_gene: TRBJ2-1
d_gene: .
v_gene: TRBV7-2
CDR3aa: CASSLEGGIFISSYNEQFF
CDR3nt: TGTGCCAGCAGCTTAGAGGGGGGAATATTCATAAGCTCCTACAATGAGCAGTTCTTC

j_gene: TRBJ2-5
d_gene: .
v_gene: TRBV3-1/TRBV3-2
CDR3aa: CASSQFQGQETQYF
CDR3nt: TGTGCCAGCAGCCAATTTCAGGGCCAAGAGACCCAGTACTTC

j_gene: TRBJ1-1
d_gene: .
v_gene: TRBV4-1
CDR3aa: CASSLIGLNTEAFF
CDR3nt: TGCGCCAGCAGCCTTATCGGCCTTAACACTGAAGCTTTCTTT

j_gene: TRBJ2-2
d_gene: .
v_gene: TRBV4-3
CDR3aa: CASSQEYPGELFF
CDR3nt: TGCGCCAGCAGCCAAGAGTATCCCGGGGAGCTGTTTTTT

j_gene: TRBJ1-2
d_gene: TRBD1
v_gene: TRBV4-3
CDR3aa: CASSPRDSYGYTF
CDR3nt: TGCGCCAGCAGCCCAAGGGACAGTTATGGCTACACCTTC

j_gene: TRBJ1-4
d_gene: TRBD1
v_gene: TRBV27
CDR3aa: CASRAHRGTNEKLFF
CDR3nt: TGTGCCAGCAGAGCACACAGGGGCACTAATGAAAAACTGTTTTTT